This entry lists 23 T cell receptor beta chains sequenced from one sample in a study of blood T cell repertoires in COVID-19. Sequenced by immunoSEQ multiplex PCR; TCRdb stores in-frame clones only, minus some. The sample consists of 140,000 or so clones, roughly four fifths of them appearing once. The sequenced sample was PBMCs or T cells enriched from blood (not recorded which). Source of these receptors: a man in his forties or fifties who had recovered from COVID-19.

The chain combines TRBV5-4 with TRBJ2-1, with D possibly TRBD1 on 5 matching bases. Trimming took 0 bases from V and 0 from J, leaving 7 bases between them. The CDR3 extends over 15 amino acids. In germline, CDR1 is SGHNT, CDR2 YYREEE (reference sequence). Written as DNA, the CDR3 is TGTGCCAGCAGCTTGGACAGGAGCTCCTACAATGAGCAGTTCTTC. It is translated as CASSLDRSSYNEQFF.

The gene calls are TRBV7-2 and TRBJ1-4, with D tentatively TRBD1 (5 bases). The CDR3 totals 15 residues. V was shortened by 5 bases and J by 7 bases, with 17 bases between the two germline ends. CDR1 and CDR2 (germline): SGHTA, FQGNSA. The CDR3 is CASSGGSTLGEKLFF. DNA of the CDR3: TGTGCCAGCAGCGGGGGGTCTACGCTTGGTGAAAAACTGTTTTTT.

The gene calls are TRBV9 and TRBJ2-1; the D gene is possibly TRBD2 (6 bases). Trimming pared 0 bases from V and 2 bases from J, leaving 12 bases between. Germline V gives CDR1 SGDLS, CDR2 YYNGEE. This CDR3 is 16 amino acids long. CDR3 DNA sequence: TGTGCCAGCAGCGTAGATGCGGGGCTGACCTACAATGAGCAGTTCTTC. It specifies CASSVDAGLTYNEQFF.

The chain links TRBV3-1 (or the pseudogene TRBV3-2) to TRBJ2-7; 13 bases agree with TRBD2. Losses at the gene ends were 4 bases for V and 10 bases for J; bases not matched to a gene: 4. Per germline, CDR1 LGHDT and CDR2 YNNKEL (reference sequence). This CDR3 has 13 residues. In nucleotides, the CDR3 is TGTGCCAGCAGCCCCGGGACTAGCGGGGATCAGTACTTC. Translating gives CASSPGTSGDQYF.

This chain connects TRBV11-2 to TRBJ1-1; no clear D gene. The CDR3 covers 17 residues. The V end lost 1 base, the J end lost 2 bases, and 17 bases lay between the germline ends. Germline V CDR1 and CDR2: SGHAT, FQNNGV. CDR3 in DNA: TGTGCCAGCAGCTTAGGAGGTTTCGGCAGACTAAACACTGAAGCTTTCTTT. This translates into CASSLGGFGRLNTEAFF.

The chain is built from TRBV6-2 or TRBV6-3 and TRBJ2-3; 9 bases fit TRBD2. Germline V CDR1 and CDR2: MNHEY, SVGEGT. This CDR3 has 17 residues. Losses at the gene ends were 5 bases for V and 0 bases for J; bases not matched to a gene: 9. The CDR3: CASSRPQRGESTDTQYF. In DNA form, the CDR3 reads TGTGCCAGCAGTCGCCCCCAGCGGGGGGAAAGCACAGATACGCAGTATTTT.

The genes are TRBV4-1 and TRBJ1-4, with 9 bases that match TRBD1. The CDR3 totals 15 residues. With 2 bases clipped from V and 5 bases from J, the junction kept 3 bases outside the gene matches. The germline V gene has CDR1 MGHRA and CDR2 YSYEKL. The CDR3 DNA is TGCGCCAGCAGCCAAACACAGGGGGCAAATGAAAAACTGTTTTTT. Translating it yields CASSQTQGANEKLFF.

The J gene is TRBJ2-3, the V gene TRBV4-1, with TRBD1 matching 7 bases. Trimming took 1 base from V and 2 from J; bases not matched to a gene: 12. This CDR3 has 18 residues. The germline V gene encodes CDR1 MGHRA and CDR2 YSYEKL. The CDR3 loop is CASSQAANRGSITDTQYF. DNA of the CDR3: TGCGCCAGCAGCCAAGCCGCGAACAGGGGTAGCATCACAGATACGCAGTATTTT.

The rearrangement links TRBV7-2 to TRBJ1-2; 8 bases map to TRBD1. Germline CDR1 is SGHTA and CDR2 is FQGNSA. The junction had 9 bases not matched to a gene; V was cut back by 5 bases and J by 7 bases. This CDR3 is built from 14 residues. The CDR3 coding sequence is TGTGCCAGCAGCCCTGGACAGGGTGACGTTGGCTACACCTTC. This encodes CASSPGQGDVGYTF. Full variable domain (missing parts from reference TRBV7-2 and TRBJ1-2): GAGVSQSPSNKVTEKGKDVELRCDPISGHTALYWYRQSLGQGLEFLIYFQGNSAPDKSGLPSDRFSAERTGGSVSTLTIQRTQQEDSAVYLCASSPGQGDVGYTFGSGTRLTVV.

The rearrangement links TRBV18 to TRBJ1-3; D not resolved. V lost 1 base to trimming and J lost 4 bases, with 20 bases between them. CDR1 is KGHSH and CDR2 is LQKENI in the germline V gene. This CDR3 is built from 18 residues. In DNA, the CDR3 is TGTGCCAGCTCACCACTCCCCTTGCGGGAGACTCACGGAAACACCATATATTTT. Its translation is CASSPLPLRETHGNTIYF. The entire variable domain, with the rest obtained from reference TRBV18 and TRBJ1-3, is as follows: NAGVMQNPRHLVRRRGQEARLRCSPMKGHSHVYWYRQLPEEGLKFMVYLQKENIIDESGMPKERFSAEFPKEGPSILRIQQVVRGDSAAYFCASSPLPLRETHGNTIYFGEGSWLTVV.

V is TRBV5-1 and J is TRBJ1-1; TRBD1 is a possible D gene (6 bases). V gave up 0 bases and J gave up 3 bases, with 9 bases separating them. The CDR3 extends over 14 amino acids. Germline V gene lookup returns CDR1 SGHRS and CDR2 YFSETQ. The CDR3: CASSLDRADTEAFF. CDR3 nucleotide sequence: TGCGCCAGCAGCTTGGACAGGGCGGACACTGAAGCTTTCTTT.

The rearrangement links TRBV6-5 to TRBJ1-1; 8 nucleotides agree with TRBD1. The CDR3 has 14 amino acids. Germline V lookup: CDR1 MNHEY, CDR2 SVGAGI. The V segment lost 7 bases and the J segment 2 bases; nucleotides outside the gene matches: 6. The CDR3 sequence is CASIWTGYNTEAFF. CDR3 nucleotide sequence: TGTGCCAGCATCTGGACAGGGTATAACACTGAAGCTTTCTTT.

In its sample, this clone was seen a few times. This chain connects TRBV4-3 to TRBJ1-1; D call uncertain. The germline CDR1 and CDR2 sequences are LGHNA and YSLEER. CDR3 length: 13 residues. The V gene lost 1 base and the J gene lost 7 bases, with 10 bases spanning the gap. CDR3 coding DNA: TGCGCCAGCAGCCAAGTTGGGTACAGTGAAGCTTTCTTT. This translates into CASSQVGYSEAFF.

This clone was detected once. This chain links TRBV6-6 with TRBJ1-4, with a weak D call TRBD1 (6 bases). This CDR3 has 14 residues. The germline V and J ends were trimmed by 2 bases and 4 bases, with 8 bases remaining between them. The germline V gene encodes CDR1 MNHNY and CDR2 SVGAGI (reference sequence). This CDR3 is CASSYGRGNEKLFF. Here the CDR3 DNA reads TGTGCCAGCAGTTACGGCAGGGGTAATGAAAAACTGTTTTTT.

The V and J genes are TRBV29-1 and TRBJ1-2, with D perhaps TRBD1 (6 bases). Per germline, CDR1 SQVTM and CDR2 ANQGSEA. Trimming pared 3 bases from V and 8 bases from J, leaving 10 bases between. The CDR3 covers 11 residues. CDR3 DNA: TGCAGCGTTGATGCAGGGGTCGGCTACACCTTC. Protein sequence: CSVDAGVGYTF.

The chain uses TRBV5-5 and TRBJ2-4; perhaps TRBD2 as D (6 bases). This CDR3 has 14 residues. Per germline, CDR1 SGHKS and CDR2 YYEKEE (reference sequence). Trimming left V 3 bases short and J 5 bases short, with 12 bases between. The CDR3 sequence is CASSSRDRQNIQYF. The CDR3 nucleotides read TGTGCCAGCAGCTCGCGGGACCGACAAAACATTCAGTACTTC.

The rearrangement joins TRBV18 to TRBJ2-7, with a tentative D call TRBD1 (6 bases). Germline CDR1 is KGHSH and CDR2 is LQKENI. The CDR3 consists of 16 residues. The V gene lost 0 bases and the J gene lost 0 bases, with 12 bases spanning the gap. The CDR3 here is CASSPPAAGVSYEQYF. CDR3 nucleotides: TGTGCCAGCTCACCACCCGCGGCAGGGGTCTCCTACGAGCAGTACTTC.

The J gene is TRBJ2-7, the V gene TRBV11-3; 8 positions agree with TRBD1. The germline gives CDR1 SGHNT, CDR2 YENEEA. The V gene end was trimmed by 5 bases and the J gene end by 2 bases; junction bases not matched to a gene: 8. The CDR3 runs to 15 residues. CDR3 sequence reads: CASSVATGVTYEQYF. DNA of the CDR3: TGTGCCAGCAGCGTCGCGACAGGGGTGACCTACGAGCAGTACTTC. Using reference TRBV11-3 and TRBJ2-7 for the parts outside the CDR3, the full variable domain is EAGVVQSPRYKIIEKKQPVAFWCNPISGHNTLYWYLQNLGQGPELLIRYENEEAVDDSQLPKDRFSAERLKGVDSTLKIQPAELGDSAVYLCASSVATGVTYEQYFGPGTRLTVT.

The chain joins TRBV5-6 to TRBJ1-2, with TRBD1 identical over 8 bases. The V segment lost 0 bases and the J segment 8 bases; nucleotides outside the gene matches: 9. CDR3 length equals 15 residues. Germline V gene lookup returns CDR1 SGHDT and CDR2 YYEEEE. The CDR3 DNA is TGTGCCAGCAGCTTGGGACTACAGGGGGAGACAGGCTACACCTTC. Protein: CASSLGLQGETGYTF. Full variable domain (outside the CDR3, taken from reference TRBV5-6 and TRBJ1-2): DAGVTQSPTHLIKTRGQQVTLRCSPKSGHDTVSWYQQALGQGPQFIFQYYEEEERQRGNFPDRFSGHQFPNYSSELNVNALLLGDSALYLCASSLGLQGETGYTFGSGTRLTVV.

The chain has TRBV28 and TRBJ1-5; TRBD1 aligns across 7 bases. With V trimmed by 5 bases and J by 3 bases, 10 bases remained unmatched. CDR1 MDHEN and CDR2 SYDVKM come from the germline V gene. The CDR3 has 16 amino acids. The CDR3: CASSPRTGLNNQPQHF. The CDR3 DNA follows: TGTGCCAGCAGTCCACGGACAGGCCTCAACAATCAGCCCCAGCATTTT.

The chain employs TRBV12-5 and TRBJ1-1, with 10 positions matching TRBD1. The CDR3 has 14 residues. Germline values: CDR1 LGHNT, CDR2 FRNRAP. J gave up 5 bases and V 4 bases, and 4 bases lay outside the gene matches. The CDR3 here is CASGWGGQGTEAFF. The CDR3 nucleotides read TGTGCTAGTGGTTGGGGGGGACAGGGGACTGAAGCTTTCTTT.

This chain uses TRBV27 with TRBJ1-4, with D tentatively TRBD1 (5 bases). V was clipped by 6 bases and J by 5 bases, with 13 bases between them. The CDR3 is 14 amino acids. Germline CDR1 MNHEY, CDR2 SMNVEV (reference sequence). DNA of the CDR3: TGTGCCAGCAGGCGGGGGAGTCGGAATGAAAAACTGTTTTTT. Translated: CASRRGSRNEKLFF. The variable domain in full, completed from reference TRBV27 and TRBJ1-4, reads EAQVTQNPRYLITVTGKKLTVTCSQNMNHEYMSWYRQDPGLGLRQIYYSMNVEVTDKGDVPEGYKVSRKEKRNFPLILESPSPNQTSLYFCASRRGSRNEKLFFGSGTQLSVL.

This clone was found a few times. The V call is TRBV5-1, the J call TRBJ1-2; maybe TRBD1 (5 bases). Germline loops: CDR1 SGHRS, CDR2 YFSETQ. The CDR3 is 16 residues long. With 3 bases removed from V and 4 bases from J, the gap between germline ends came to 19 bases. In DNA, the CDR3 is TGCGCCAGCAGCTCGTCCCCCTCTCAGGGTACCTATGGCTACACCTTC. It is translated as CASSSSPSQGTYGYTF.